Listed below are T cell receptor beta chains from one sample, sequenced in a study of neurological immune-mediated disorders. MiXCR, applied by TCRdb to the 5' RACE reads, yields one record per CDR3 protein. Of about 36,000 distinct CDR3 sequences in the sample, about 9.3% were seen once. The specimen sequenced was PBMCs. The receptors were gathered from a woman under 40 with HTLV-1-associated myelopathy (HAM/TSP). CDR3s include the opening cysteine and the closing phenylalanine or tryptophan. The D gene is left open where the match is weak. Clone size is shown for a subset of rows, as once, few, many or a class of expanded clone.

v_gene,j_gene,d_gene,abundance,len,CDR3aa,CDR3nt
TRBV10-3,TRBJ1-1,NA,many,16,CAIKASGDKYGTEAFF,TGTGCCATCAAGGCGTCCGGGGATAAGTATGGGACTGAAGCTTTCTTT
TRBV2,TRBJ1-2,NA,many,12,CASSVKRYGYTF,TGTGCCAGCAGTGTTAAGCGGTATGGCTACACCTTC
TRBV5-1,TRBJ1-3,TRBD1,many,18,CASSLGRQGAGSGNTIYF,TGCGCCAGCAGCTTGGGACGACAGGGGGCCGGCTCTGGAAACACCATATATTTT
TRBV20-1,TRBJ1-3,NA,many,13,CSAPSGRGNTIYF,TGCAGTGCCCCTTCCGGCAGGGGAAACACCATATATTTT
TRBV20-1,TRBJ2-5,TRBD1,many,15,CSARVQGSSKETQYF,TGCAGTGCTAGAGTACAGGGGTCTTCCAAAGAGACCCAGTACTTC
TRBV28,TRBJ2-1,NA,NA,13,CASSPSALNEQFF,TGTGCCAGCAGTCCTAGTGCACTTAATGAGCAGTTCTTC
TRBV5-4,TRBJ1-1,NA,many,15,CASSFSPGWNTEAFF,TGTGCCAGCAGCTTTAGTCCAGGGTGGAACACTGAAGCTTTCTTT
TRBV20-1,TRBJ2-5,TRBD2,NA,13,CSAFYLAEETQYF,TGCAGTGCTTTCTACCTAGCGGAAGAGACCCAGTACTTC
TRBV12-3/TRBV12-4,TRBJ1-5,NA,many,16,CASSLGFFGLGQPQHF,TGTGCCAGCAGTTTAGGCTTTTTTGGTTTGGGTCAGCCCCAGCATTTT
TRBV20-1,TRBJ2-3,NA,many,13,CSARFSGTDTQYF,TGCAGTGCTAGATTCTCGGGCACAGATACGCAGTATTTT
TRBV5-1,TRBJ1-3,NA,few,14,CASDGSPSGNTIYF,TGCGCCAGCGACGGATCACCCTCTGGAAACACCATATATTTT
TRBV5-1,TRBJ2-7,NA,many,15,CASSLAGRTIYEQYF,TGCGCCAGCAGCTTGGCCGGCAGAACTATCTACGAGCAGTACTTC
TRBV4-2,TRBJ2-1,NA,NA,15,CASSQGRGVYNEQFF,TGTGCCAGCAGCCAAGGACGCGGGGTCTACAATGAGCAGTTCTTC
TRBV5-1,TRBJ1-1,NA,NA,19,CASSFYICSAPDRHTEAFF,NA
TRBV6-1,TRBJ2-1,NA,many,15,CASSESGVSGSEQFF,TGTGCCAGCAGTGAATCGGGGGTAAGCGGCAGTGAGCAGTTCTTC
TRBV3-1,TRBJ1-2,NA,many,15,CASSQVSGASYGYTF,TGTGCCAGCAGCCAAGTTTCCGGAGCGAGCTATGGCTACACCTTC
TRBV5-1,TRBJ1-5,NA,many,13,CASSLDGAMPQHF,TGCGCCAGCAGCTTGGACGGAGCAATGCCCCAGCATTTT
TRBV5-5,TRBJ1-6,NA,many,16,CASSDAYGSYNSPLHF,TGTGCCAGCAGCGACGCTTATGGCTCCTATAATTCACCCCTCCACTTT
TRBV6-5,TRBJ2-7,NA,many,13,CASSYSMWSEQYF,TGTGCCAGCAGTTACTCGATGTGGTCTGAGCAGTACTTC
TRBV3-1,TRBJ2-1,NA,many,14,CASSHQGRHNEQFF,TGTGCCAGCAGCCACCAGGGGAGGCACAATGAGCAGTTCTTC
TRBV19,TRBJ1-2,TRBD1,NA,14,CASTPGTGNYGYTF,TGTGCCAGTACCCCCGGGACAGGGAACTATGGCTACACCTTC
TRBV20-1,TRBJ2-1,NA,NA,15,CSARDSSWGGYEQFF,TGTAGTGCTAGAGATTCGAGTTGGGGAGGCTATGAGCAGTTCTTC
TRBV15,TRBJ2-3,NA,many,13,CATSRDSTDTQYF,TGTGCCACCAGCAGAGATAGCACAGATACGCAGTATTTT
TRBV10-1,TRBJ1-1,TRBD1,many,13,CANADRGNTEAFF,TGCGCCAACGCGGACAGGGGGAACACTGAAGCTTTCTTT
TRBV10-2,TRBJ1-5,TRBD1,many,13,CATRQGAGQPQHF,TGCGCCACACGACAGGGGGCAGGTCAGCCCCAGCATTTT
TRBV24-1,TRBJ2-2,NA,many,16,CATSDLKGGDTGELFF,TGTGCCACCAGTGATTTGAAAGGGGGGGACACCGGGGAGCTGTTTTTT
TRBV6-6,TRBJ2-7,TRBD2,NA,14,CASSYGRGAYEQYF,TGTGCCAGCAGTTACGGGCGGGGGGCCTACGAGCAGTACTTC
TRBV20-1,TRBJ1-5,NA,NA,13,CSASAVGGQPRHF,TGCAGTGCTAGTGCAGTGGGCGGTCAGCCCCGGCATTTT
TRBV6-2/TRBV6-3,TRBJ1-2,NA,NA,13,CASNRGANYGYTF,TGTGCCAGCAATCGGGGGGCCAACTATGGCTACACCTTC
TRBV20-1,TRBJ1-1,NA,many,14,CSASPGTAATEAFF,TGCAGTGCTAGCCCCGGGACGGCAGCCACTGAAGCTTTCTTT
TRBV9,TRBJ2-3,TRBD2,many,15,CASSLSGGSTDTQYF,TGTGCCAGCAGCCTAAGCGGGGGTAGCACAGATACGCAGTATTTT
TRBV20-1,TRBJ1-2,NA,many,13,CSAPAASRYGYTF,TGCAGTGCTCCCGCCGCTAGCCGCTATGGCTACACCTTC
TRBV2,TRBJ2-7,TRBD1,many,13,CAKGKGAINEQYF,TGTGCCAAGGGAAAGGGGGCGATTAACGAGCAGTACTTC
TRBV20-1,TRBJ2-7,TRBD1,many,18,CSARDESRVRTGNYEQYF,TGCAGTGCTAGAGATGAGTCAAGAGTTCGGACAGGGAACTACGAGCAGTACTTC
TRBV5-6,TRBJ2-3,NA,many,14,CASSLDSSTDTQYF,TGTGCCAGCAGCTTGGACAGTAGCACAGATACGCAGTATTTT
TRBV5-1,TRBJ2-3,NA,many,14,CASRRTDRTDTQYF,TGCGCCAGCAGGCGGACAGACCGCACAGATACGCAGTATTTT
TRBV3-1,TRBJ2-1,NA,many,14,CASSQEVSYNEQFF,TGTGCCAGCAGCCAAGAGGTCAGTTACAATGAGCAGTTCTTC
TRBV6-1,TRBJ2-3,NA,NA,18,CASSEVSGGAFSTDTQYF,TGTGCCAGCAGTGAAGTGTCAGGGGGGGCCTTTAGCACAGATACGCAGTATTTT
TRBV3-1,TRBJ1-1,NA,many,12,CASSQVGSEAFF,TGTGCCAGCAGCCAAGTAGGGAGTGAAGCTTTCTTT
TRBV20-1,TRBJ2-7,NA,many,13,CSVQIGRGYEQYF,TGCAGTGTGCAGATCGGGCGAGGCTACGAGCAGTACTTC
TRBV12-3/TRBV12-4,TRBJ1-3,TRBD1,many,14,CASNPRGPGNTIYF,TGTGCCAGCAACCCAAGGGGGCCTGGAAACACCATATATTTT
TRBV5-1,TRBJ1-2,NA,many,14,CASSLGDSDYGYTF,TGCGCCAGCAGCTTGGGGGATAGTGACTATGGCTACACCTTC
TRBV7-2,TRBJ1-6,TRBD1,many,15,CASSLEGQGRSPLHF,TGTGCCAGCAGCTTAGAGGGACAGGGGCGGTCGCCCCTCCACTTT
TRBV20-1,TRBJ1-3,NA,many,13,CSARAGSGNTIYF,TGCAGTGCTAGGGCGGGCTCTGGAAACACCATATATTTT
TRBV3-1,TRBJ2-1,NA,many,16,CASGFHQVTGFNEQFF,TGTGCCAGCGGGTTTCACCAAGTGACGGGCTTCAATGAGCAGTTCTTC
TRBV20-1,TRBJ2-1,TRBD2,many,18,CSASHGTNSHNIFHEQFF,TGCAGTGCTAGTCATGGGACTAATTCCCATAACATATTTCACGAGCAGTTCTTC
TRBV7-3,TRBJ2-7,NA,many,15,CASSLRSGANYEQYF,TGTGCCAGCAGCTTACGATCAGGGGCAAACTACGAGCAGTACTTC
TRBV12-3/TRBV12-4,TRBJ1-1,NA,medium-sized,15,CASSLPGLRRTEAFF,TGTGCCAGCAGTTTACCGGGCCTTCGGAGGACTGAAGCTTTCTTT
TRBV5-1,TRBJ2-2,NA,many,17,CASRYPGGRANTGELFF,TGCGCCAGCAGGTACCCCGGGGGCAGGGCGAACACCGGGGAGCTGTTTTTT
TRBV11-2,TRBJ2-7,NA,many,14,CASSLDRGGYEQYF,TGTGCCAGCAGCTTAGACAGGGGGGGGTACGAGCAGTACTTC
TRBV5-1,TRBJ2-3,NA,many,17,CASSLAPYRVSTDTQYF,TGCGCCAGCAGCTTGGCCCCTTATCGGGTCAGCACAGATACGCAGTATTTT
TRBV7-9,TRBJ1-2,NA,many,17,CASSSPTRSRTNYGYTF,TGTGCCAGCAGCTCCCCAACACGTTCTAGAACGAACTATGGCTACACCTTC
TRBV5-1,TRBJ1-1,NA,many,16,CASSLAAGTGNTEAFF,TGCGCCAGCAGCTTGGCCGCCGGGACCGGGAACACTGAAGCTTTCTTT
TRBV5-1,TRBJ2-5,TRBD1,many,14,CASSFPTGRETQYF,TGCGCCAGCAGCTTCCCGACAGGGCGAGAGACCCAGTACTTC
TRBV12-3/TRBV12-4,TRBJ1-1,NA,many,15,CASSLVGRRGAEAFF,TGTGCCAGCAGTTTAGTAGGTCGTCGAGGGGCTGAAGCTTTCTTT
TRBV20-1,TRBJ2-7,NA,NA,13,CSAPAGRYYEQYF,TGCAGTGCTCCAGCGGGCAGATACTACGAGCAGTACTTC
TRBV5-1,TRBJ1-5,NA,many,15,CASSQSGVSNQPQHF,TGCGCCAGCAGCCAGAGTGGGGTTAGCAATCAGCCCCAGCATTTT
TRBV20-1,TRBJ2-3,TRBD2,many,16,CSARDPGGPSTDTQYF,TGCAGTGCTAGAGATCCGGGGGGACCTAGCACAGATACGCAGTATTTT